What follows are 30 T cell receptor beta chains derived from one specimen sequenced in a study of cytomegalovirus exposure and HLA in healthy donors. The PCR used 60 Vbeta and 13 Jbeta primers. Profiled with immunoSEQ multiplex PCR; TCRdb holds only in-frame clones, not every one. The sample has about 190,000 clones, approximately 85% seen once. Sequencing was carried out using PBMCs. Receptors were obtained from a woman aged 18-35 years in good health and CMV-seronegative.

The rearrangement uses TRBV27 and TRBJ1-3, with 7 bases that match TRBD1. Trimming took 2 bases from V and 7 from J; bases not matched to a gene: 2. The CDR3 spans 13 residues. From germline, CDR1 is MNHEY and CDR2 SMNVEV (reference sequence). The CDR3 here is CASSLLQGNTIYF. The CDR3 region has the DNA TGTGCCAGCAGTTTACTACAGGGGAACACCATATATTTT.

The chain has TRBV4-2 and TRBJ2-5, with TRBD2 identical over 8 bases. Gene TRBJ2-7 matches the end of the DNA better, so the J call may be wrong. Germline V lookup: CDR1 LGHNA, CDR2 YNFKEQ. The CDR3 totals 17 residues. This CDR3 reads CASSLRQAGDEAYEQYF. Here the CDR3 DNA reads TGTGCCAGCAGCCTCCGTCAAGCGGGAGACGAGGCCTACGAGCAGTACTTC.

The rearrangement uses TRBV7-9 and TRBJ2-5; a weak D match, TRBD1 (6 bases). The CDR3 loop spans 12 amino acids. V lost 8 bases to trimming and J lost 1 base, with 8 bases between them. Per germline, CDR1 SEHNR and CDR2 FQNEAQ (reference sequence). The CDR3 spells CASLRGQETQYF. The CDR3 bases are TGTGCCAGCCTCAGGGGCCAAGAGACCCAGTACTTC.

In DNA, the CDR3 is TGTGCCATCAGTGACCGACAGGAGACTAATGAAAAACTGTTTTTT. It encodes CAISDRQETNEKLFF. The gene calls are TRBV10-3 and TRBJ1-4, with TRBD1 as a possible D gene (6 bases). Per germline, CDR1 ENHRY and CDR2 SYGVKD. The CDR3 has 15 residues. Deletions cut 3 bases from V and 2 bases from J, with 10 bases between.

This sequence joins TRBV29-1 and TRBJ2-5; tentatively, D is TRBD1 (5 bases). V was cut by 2 bases and J by 5 bases, with 6 bases left in between. The CDR3 extends over 11 amino acids. The germline CDR1 and CDR2 sequences are SQVTM and ANQGSEA. CDR3 DNA: TGCAGCGTTGAAAGGGGTGAGACCCAGTACTTC. Its protein is CSVERGETQYF.

The genes are TRBV9 and TRBJ2-2; no firm D call. Germline-derived CDR1 and CDR2 are SGDLS and YYNGEE. V was cut by 0 bases and J by 6 bases, with 6 bases left in between. The CDR3 covers 13 residues. The CDR3 spells CASSVVSPGELFF. CDR3 DNA sequence: TGTGCCAGCAGCGTAGTCTCCCCCGGGGAGCTGTTTTTT.

In its sample, this clone was seen a few times. The chain carries TRBV13 and TRBJ1-1; maybe TRBD1 (6 bases). CDR1 is PRHDT and CDR2 is FYEKMQ in the germline V gene (reference sequence). Trimming stripped 5 bases from V and 4 bases from J, with 14 bases between. The CDR3 is 14 amino acids. In DNA, the CDR3 is TGTGCCAGCAGCCCTCGGGGGGCCGGCACTGAAGCTTTCTTT. The encoded protein is CASSPRGAGTEAFF.

The chain recombines TRBV19 with TRBJ2-2; 9 nucleotides line up with TRBD1. J lost 1 base, V lost 1 base, and 16 bases had no gene match. The V gene's germline CDR1 is LNHDA and CDR2 SQIVND (reference sequence). The CDR3 extends over 21 amino acids. As DNA, the CDR3 is TGTGCCAGTAGTATAGTAGTTTTGGGACAGGGCACCGAAGAGAACACCGGGGAGCTGTTTTTT. Translation: CASSIVVLGQGTEENTGELFF.

Comments on this clone: An end of the junction differs from the germline gene, which may be a read error. The V call is TRBV6-5, the J call TRBJ2-7, with 8 bases fitting TRBD2. The CDR3 has 11 amino acids. Germline CDR1 and CDR2: MNHEY and SVGAGI. DNA for the CDR3: TGTGCCAGCAGCATGAGCGGGAGACTTACCTTC. Translating it yields CASSMSGRLTF.

The chain has TRBV7-9 and TRBJ1-1; no reliable D call. CDR3 length: 14 residues. Germline V gives CDR1 SEHNR, CDR2 FQNEAQ (reference sequence). The V gene lost 5 bases and the J gene lost 1 base, with 11 bases spanning the gap. Here the CDR3 DNA reads TGTGCCAGCAGCCCCACGAGTCAGAACACTGAAGCTTTCTTT. It encodes CASSPTSQNTEAFF.

The genes are TRBV7-9 and TRBJ2-4; TRBD2 might be the D (6 bases). CDR3 size: 15 residues. Germline lookup yields CDR1 SEHNR and CDR2 FQNEAQ (reference sequence). Trimming left V 5 bases short and J 8 bases short, with 19 bases between. The CDR3 region is CASSNRRGDEDIQYF. The CDR3 DNA reads as TGTGCCAGCAGCAACCGGAGGGGCGATGAAGACATTCAGTACTTC.

V usage is TRBV5-1 and J usage is TRBJ1-1; D perhaps matches TRBD1 (6 bases). The CDR3 spans 15 residues. Germline lookup yields CDR1 SGHRS and CDR2 YFSETQ. V lost 4 bases and J 1 base, leaving 14 bases between the germline ends. CDR3 in amino acids: CASSLVGGGNTEAFF. Written as DNA, the CDR3 is TGCGCCAGCAGCCTTGTAGGGGGGGGGAACACTGAAGCTTTCTTT.

The rearrangement joins TRBV10-2 to TRBJ2-5; 11 nucleotides match TRBD2. This CDR3 is built from 13 residues. Germline CDR1 WSHSY, CDR2 SAAADI. V lost 2 bases, J lost 11 bases, and 4 bases stayed unmatched. The CDR3 bases are TGCGCCAGCAGTGAGATTAGCGGGGGGGAGCAGTACTTC. Amino acids: CASSEISGGEQYF.

The chain has TRBV5-1 and TRBJ2-2; no reliable D call. V lost 2 bases, J lost 4 bases, and 6 bases lay in between. From germline, CDR1 is SGHRS and CDR2 YFSETQ. The CDR3 has 13 amino acids. The CDR3 DNA follows: TGCGCCAGCAGCTTAGGAGTCACCGGGGAGCTGTTTTTT. Protein product: CASSLGVTGELFF.

V gene TRBV7-9 combines with J gene TRBJ1-5; maybe TRBD1 (5 bases). The CDR3 extends over 17 amino acids. Looked up from germline, CDR1 is SEHNR and CDR2 is FQNEAQ (reference sequence). Trimming left V 5 bases short and J 0 bases short, with 17 bases between. CDR3 in amino acids: CASSPIWEGLSNQPQHF. In nucleotides, the CDR3 is TGTGCCAGCAGCCCTATTTGGGAGGGACTTAGCAATCAGCCCCAGCATTTT.

The chain links TRBV15 to TRBJ2-5, with 9 bases identical to TRBD2. CDR1 is LNHNV and CDR2 is YYDKDF in the germline V gene (reference sequence). J lost 2 bases, V lost 0 bases, and 7 bases had no gene match. The length of the CDR3 is 17 residues. CDR3 amino acids: CATSRDRLAGNQETQYF. For the CDR3, the DNA is TGTGCCACCAGCAGAGATCGGCTAGCGGGGAATCAAGAGACCCAGTACTTC. The full variable domain, with the rest looked up from reference TRBV15 and TRBJ2-5, is DAMVIQNPRYQVTQFGKPVTLSCSQTLNHNVMYWYQQKSSQAPKLLFHYYDKDFNNEADTPDNFQSRRPNTSFCFLDIRSPGLGDTAMYLCATSRDRLAGNQETQYFGPGTRLLVL.

CDR3 sequence (DNA): TGCGCCAGCAGTTCGGCAGGGTACGACGAGCAGTACTTC. Its translation is CASSSAGYDEQYF. This chain links TRBV10-2 with TRBJ2-7; D is perhaps TRBD1 (5 bases). CDR3 length: 13 amino acids. Germline-derived CDR1 and CDR2 are WSHSY and SAAADI. Trimming stripped 5 bases from V and 5 bases from J, with 13 bases between.

V and J are TRBV6-5 and TRBJ1-2; D uncertain. Per germline, CDR1 MNHEY and CDR2 SVGAGI. V was trimmed by 10 bases and J by 4 bases, leaving 10 bases between them. The CDR3 is 11 residues long. The CDR3 nucleotides are TGTGCCACCGGTCGCATCTATGGCTACACCTTC. Its protein is CATGRIYGYTF.

The rearrangement joins TRBV10-2 to TRBJ2-3; perhaps TRBD1 as D (5 bases). This CDR3 has 13 residues. With 3 bases removed from V and 4 bases from J, the gap between germline ends came to 8 bases. Germline assignment: CDR1 WSHSY and CDR2 SAAADI. CDR3 protein: CASSDQGSDTQYF. In nucleotides, the CDR3 is TGCGCCAGCAGTGATCAGGGATCAGATACGCAGTATTTT.

This clone was detected only once. The chain combines TRBV7-6 with TRBJ2-5, with D maybe TRBD2 (5 bases). Trimming cost V 3 bases and J 2 bases, with 10 bases left between them. The CDR3 runs to 14 residues. The germline CDR1 and CDR2 sequences are SGHVS and FNYEAQ. This CDR3 is CASSFKPGQETQYF. The CDR3 region has the DNA TGTGCCAGCAGCTTCAAACCGGGACAAGAGACCCAGTACTTC. The full variable domain, completed using reference TRBV7-6 and TRBJ2-5, is GAGVSQSPRYKVTKRGQDVALRCDPISGHVSLYWYRQALGQGPEFLTYFNYEAQQDKSGLPNDRFSAERPEGSISTLTIQRTEQRDSAMYRCASSFKPGQETQYFGPGTRLLVL.

The table lists this clone with a count of one. V gene TRBV29-1 combines with J gene TRBJ2-1, with D possibly matching TRBD2 (5 bases). The CDR3 loop spans 13 amino acids. Trimming took 7 bases from V and 0 from J, leaving 10 bases between them. In germline, CDR1 is SQVTM, CDR2 ANQGSEA. Here the CDR3 reads CSAGTSSYNEQFF. CDR3 DNA: TGCAGCGCGGGAACTAGCTCCTACAATGAGCAGTTCTTC.

V usage is TRBV6-5 and J usage is TRBJ1-5, with TRBD1 matching over 9 bases. Germline V gene sequence: CDR1 MNHEY, CDR2 SVGAGI. V was pared by 5 bases and J by 7 bases, with 6 bases of the junction left unmatched. The CDR3 extends over 14 amino acids. The CDR3 region has the DNA TGTGCCAGCAGTCGCGGACAGGGGCTCCAGCCCCAGCATTTT. Protein: CASSRGQGLQPQHF.

The CDR3: CASSLVGGEQYF. The CDR3 DNA is TGTGCCAGCAGCTTAGTGGGGGGCGAGCAGTACTTC. This rearrangement joins TRBV11-2 to TRBJ2-7; tentatively, D is TRBD2 (6 bases). The CDR3 is 12 amino acids. Germline V gene lookup returns CDR1 SGHAT and CDR2 FQNNGV. Trimming left V 1 base short and J 6 bases short, with 7 bases between.

This chain connects TRBV5-6 to TRBJ2-7; maybe TRBD2 (5 bases). Germline V gene lookup returns CDR1 SGHDT and CDR2 YYEEEE. The CDR3 extends over 13 amino acids. V was clipped by 1 base and J by 4 bases, with 9 bases between them. CDR3: CASSLSSGYEQYF. DNA for the CDR3: TGTGCCAGCAGCTTGTCCAGCGGTTACGAGCAGTACTTC.

The chain couples TRBV10-1 to TRBJ2-3; perhaps TRBD1 as D (5 bases). Germline V gene lookup returns CDR1 WNHNN and CDR2 SYGVQD (reference sequence). The CDR3 contains 14 residues. Trimming stripped 6 bases from V and 1 base from J, with 11 bases between. The CDR3 loop reads CASRSGQGTDTQYF. As DNA, the CDR3 is TGCGCCAGCAGGTCAGGGCAAGGCACAGATACGCAGTATTTT.

V and J are TRBV27 and TRBJ1-4; D not certain. The CDR3 is 15 amino acids. Germline V lookup: CDR1 MNHEY, CDR2 SMNVEV (reference sequence). The V gene lost 6 bases and the J gene lost 6 bases, with 17 bases spanning the gap. CDR3 bases: TGTGCCAGCAGGGCCCTGCTCGGAGTTGATGAAAAACTGTTTTTT. Encoded protein: CASRALLGVDEKLFF. The variable domain in full, completed from reference TRBV27 and TRBJ1-4, reads EAQVTQNPRYLITVTGKKLTVTCSQNMNHEYMSWYRQDPGLGLRQIYYSMNVEVTDKGDVPEGYKVSRKEKRNFPLILESPSPNQTSLYFCASRALLGVDEKLFFGSGTQLSVL.

V and J are TRBV11-3 and TRBJ2-1, with 8 bases matching TRBD1. The CDR3 contains 16 residues. The germline gives CDR1 SGHNT, CDR2 YENEEA. V was pared by 1 base and J by 2 bases, with 4 bases of the junction left unmatched. For the CDR3, the DNA is TGTGCCAGCAGCTTAGTCGGGACAGGCCCCTACAATGAGCAGTTCTTC. This codes for CASSLVGTGPYNEQFF.

The chain has TRBV4-2 and TRBJ2-2; TRBD1 agrees at 12 bases. This CDR3 has 16 amino acids. J lost 6 bases, V lost 4 bases, and 6 bases had no gene match. Per the germline V gene, CDR1 is LGHNA and CDR2 is YNFKEQ. As DNA, the CDR3 is TGTGCCAGCAGCCCCCGGGACAGGGGGCGGTCCGGGGAGCTGTTTTTT. Protein product: CASSPRDRGRSGELFF.

DNA of the CDR3: TGTGCCAGCAGCTCCCTCGGTATCACAGATACGCAGTATTTT. It translates to CASSSLGITDTQYF. The genes are TRBV13 and TRBJ2-3; D gene uncertain. This CDR3 region has 14 residues. V was clipped by 4 bases and J by 2 bases, with 10 bases between them. The V gene's germline CDR1 is PRHDT and CDR2 FYEKMQ (reference sequence). Variable domain in full (rest from reference TRBV13 and TRBJ2-3): AAGVIQSPRHLIKEKRETATLKCYPIPRHDTVYWYQQGPGQDPQFLISFYEKMQSDKGSIPDRFSAQQFSDYHSELNMSSLELGDSALYFCASSSLGITDTQYFGPGTRLTVL.

The chain is built from TRBV10-2 and TRBJ1-2, with 8 bases aligning to TRBD1. The CDR3 contains 15 residues. V shed 5 bases and J 5 bases; nucleotides not matched to a gene: 10. Germline V gene lookup returns CDR1 WSHSY and CDR2 SAAADI. CDR3 protein: CASSKEDREGYGYTF. The CDR3 DNA reads TGCGCCAGCAGTAAAGAGGACAGGGAAGGATATGGCTACACCTTC.